The 24 T cell receptor beta chains below come from one sample, sequenced in a study of T-cell memory formation after mild COVID-19. TCRdb ran MiXCR on the 5' RACE reads and lists one entry per CDR3 protein. The table has 450,000 to 700,000 distinct CDR3 sequences, approximately 18% seen once. The sequencing sample was made of PBMCs or a T cell subset sorted from them (not recorded which). The source of these receptors is an adult woman who had mild COVID-19 (a few samples of this study predate the infection). Cell type and time point are not known.

This chain connects TRBV5-1 to TRBJ2-5; 9 positions match TRBD1. The trim removed 4 bases at V and 0 bases at J, leaving 4 bases unmatched. This CDR3 is 15 amino acids long. Germline CDR1 is SGHRS and CDR2 is YFSETQ. The CDR3 loop is CASSRQGVNQETQYF. In DNA form, the CDR3 reads TGCGCCAGCAGCCGACAGGGGGTAAACCAAGAGACCCAGTACTTC.

This chain uses TRBV7-3 with TRBJ1-1; no definite D call. V dropped 5 bases and J dropped 8 bases, with 18 bases sitting between them. This CDR3 region has 14 residues. Germline V gene sequence: CDR1 SGHTA, CDR2 FQGTGA. The CDR3 DNA follows: TGTGCCAGCAGCCCGAGTATTGGAGCCGCCGAAGCTTTCTTT. As protein: CASSPSIGAAEAFF. Variable domain in full (rest from reference TRBV7-3 and TRBJ1-1): GAGVSQTPSNKVTEKGKYVELRCDPISGHTALYWYRQSLGQGPEFLIYFQGTGAADDSGLPNDRFFAVRPEGSVSTLKIQRTERGDSAVYLCASSPSIGAAEAFFGQGTRLTVV.

This chain links TRBV7-9 with TRBJ2-7, with a possible D match to TRBD2 (7 bases). The CDR3 totals 17 residues. Germline V gene data show CDR1 as SEHNR and CDR2 as FQNEAQ (reference sequence). Trimming left V 5 bases short and J 0 bases short, with 20 bases between. This CDR3 is CASSPRRGGPSSYEQYF. The CDR3, as DNA: TGTGCCAGCAGCCCCCGGAGGGGGGGCCCCAGCTCCTACGAGCAGTACTTC.

The chain is built from TRBV18 and TRBJ2-6; the match to TRBD1 covers 7 bases. This CDR3 spans 18 amino acids. After removal of 6 bases from V and 0 bases from J, the junction contained 11 bases not matched to a gene. Germline lookup yields CDR1 KGHSH and CDR2 LQKENI. The CDR3 DNA sequence: TGTGCCAGCTCTCACCCCCCAGGGGGATACTCTGGGGCCAACGTCCTGACTTTC. The encoded protein is CASSHPPGGYSGANVLTF.

The V gene is TRBV4-2, the J gene TRBJ2-7, with TRBD1 matching 8 bases. Trimming took 4 bases from V and 2 from J; bases not matched to a gene: 7. Germline CDR1 and CDR2: LGHNA and YNFKEQ. The CDR3 totals 15 residues. The CDR3 here is CASSPGQGGPYEQYF. CDR3 DNA sequence: TGTGCCAGCAGCCCTGGACAGGGTGGCCCCTACGAGCAGTACTTC.

The V call is TRBV9, the J call TRBJ2-5; D not certain. V lost 2 bases and J 0 bases, leaving 8 bases between the germline ends. The CDR3 runs 14 residues. From germline, CDR1 is SGDLS and CDR2 YYNGEE. The CDR3 sequence is CASSVSRYQETQYF. The CDR3 DNA sequence: TGTGCCAGCAGCGTGTCAAGGTACCAAGAGACCCAGTACTTC.

The chain is built from TRBV5-1 and TRBJ2-1, with D tentatively TRBD1 or TRBD2 (5 bases each). CDR3 length: 16 residues. The V gene's germline CDR1 is SGHRS and CDR2 YFSETQ. Trimming removed 1 base from V and 0 bases from J, with 11 bases in between. The CDR3 protein is CASSLSLGASYNEQFF. CDR3 in DNA: TGCGCCAGCAGCTTGTCTCTCGGGGCCTCCTACAATGAGCAGTTCTTC.

This clonotype was counted many times. V and J are TRBV13 and TRBJ1-1; 10 positions match TRBD1. This CDR3 contains 15 residues. Per germline, CDR1 PRHDT and CDR2 FYEKMQ (reference sequence). V shed 4 bases, J shed 3 bases, and the junction held 5 bases outside the gene matches. The CDR3, as DNA: TGTGCCAGCAGCTGGACAGGGGGTTGGGACACTGAAGCTTTCTTT. Translated, it gives CASSWTGGWDTEAFF.

This clonotype was detected a few times. The V and J genes are TRBV4-2 and TRBJ1-1; a weak D match, TRBD1 (5 bases). Trimming removed 0 bases from V and 4 bases from J, with 9 bases in between. From germline, CDR1 is LGHNA and CDR2 YNFKEQ. The CDR3 has 14 residues. CDR3: CASSQDGGVTEAFF. In DNA form, the CDR3 reads TGTGCCAGCAGCCAAGATGGAGGGGTCACTGAAGCTTTCTTT.

This clonotype was observed at least ten times. The V gene is TRBV7-3, the J gene TRBJ2-3; no firm D call. The ends were cut back, 5 bases at V and 2 bases at J, with 11 bases in the middle. Germline-derived CDR1 and CDR2 are SGHTA and FQGTGA. The CDR3 covers 14 residues. CDR3 nucleotide sequence: TGTGCCAGCAGCCTCTTTGGATCCACAGATACGCAGTATTTT. Protein: CASSLFGSTDTQYF.

Only a few counts were recorded for this clonotype. V is TRBV6-2 or TRBV6-3 and J is TRBJ2-1; D is possibly TRBD2 (5 bases). The CDR3 is made up of 15 amino acids. CDR1 is MNHEY, CDR2 SVGEGT, per germline. V lost 5 bases and J lost 6, with 17 bases in between. For the CDR3, the DNA is TGTGCCAGCAGTCCGTGGGCTAGCCCCTTCAATGAGCAGTTCTTC. It yields the protein CASSPWASPFNEQFF.

This clonotype has a handful of counts. The rearrangement uses TRBV12-3 or TRBV12-4 and TRBJ1-3; D is possibly TRBD1 (5 bases). The CDR3 covers 15 residues. Trimming left V 6 bases short and J 7 bases short, with 19 bases between. CDR3 DNA: TGTGCCAGCAGATCTCCCGGGGGTCAAGAGAACACCATATATTTT. This codes for CASRSPGGQENTIYF.

The chain links TRBV29-1 to TRBJ1-2; D is undetermined. Germline V gene data show CDR1 as SQVTM and CDR2 as ANQGSEA. The V and J ends lost 0 bases and 2 bases respectively, with 19 bases between them. The CDR3 covers 17 residues. CDR3 residues: CSVEDVRPAPQNYGYTF. The DNA of the CDR3 is TGCAGCGTTGAAGATGTCAGGCCAGCCCCGCAAAACTATGGCTACACCTTC. Full variable domain (rest looked up from reference TRBV29-1 and TRBJ1-2): SAVISQKPSRDICQRGTSLTIQCQVDSQVTMMFWYRQQPGQSLTLIATANQGSEATYESGFVIDKFPISRPNLTFSTLTVSNMSPEDSSIYLCSVEDVRPAPQNYGYTFGSGTRLTVV.

The V gene is TRBV5-1, the J gene TRBJ2-3; the D call may be TRBD1 or TRBD2 (6 bases each). Looked up from germline, CDR1 is SGHRS and CDR2 is YFSETQ. The CDR3 extends over 15 amino acids. Trimming pared 6 bases from V and 0 bases from J, leaving 14 bases between. Written as DNA, the CDR3 is TGCGCCAGCATGGAGACGGGGGCAAGCACAGATACGCAGTATTTT. Translation gives CASMETGASTDTQYF.

The chain is built from TRBV5-1 and TRBJ2-7; 9 bases line up with TRBD1. The CDR3 is made up of 16 amino acids. Germline assignment: CDR1 SGHRS and CDR2 YFSETQ. After removal of 3 bases from V and 3 bases from J, the junction contained 10 bases not matched to a gene. The CDR3: CASSYTGTGSFYEQYF. The CDR3 region has the DNA TGCGCCAGCAGCTATACCGGGACAGGGAGTTTCTACGAGCAGTACTTC.

The chain joins TRBV5-1 to TRBJ1-2, with TRBD1 identical over 8 bases. The CDR3 totals 16 residues. With V trimmed by 1 base and J by 2 bases, 7 bases remained unmatched. CDR1 is SGHRS and CDR2 is YFSETQ in the germline V gene. In nucleotides, the CDR3 is TGCGCCAGCAGCTTGCACGGACAGGGAACCAACTATGGCTACACCTTC. Translated: CASSLHGQGTNYGYTF.

This chain links TRBV18 with TRBJ2-1; the D gene is possibly TRBD1 (6 bases). Germline CDR1 and CDR2: KGHSH and LQKENI. CDR3 length: 15 residues. The V end lost 3 bases, the J end lost 10 bases, and 19 bases lay between the germline ends. The CDR3 DNA follows: TGTGCCAGCTCACCTCGGACAGCCTTAGGCGAGGAGCAGTTCTTC. Its translation is CASSPRTALGEEQFF.

This clonotype has more than one count but fewer than ten. J is TRBJ2-3 and V is TRBV7-9; 8 nucleotides match TRBD1. The CDR3 runs to 14 residues. Germline-derived CDR1 and CDR2 are SEHNR and FQNEAQ (reference sequence). The V gene end was trimmed by 1 base and the J gene end by 10 bases; junction bases not matched to a gene: 7. The CDR3 is CASSLGETGDPQYF. In nucleotides, the CDR3 is TGTGCCAGCAGCTTAGGGGAGACAGGGGATCCGCAGTATTTT.

The rearrangement links TRBV12-3 or TRBV12-4 to TRBJ1-5, with D maybe TRBD1 (6 bases). Trimming removed 7 bases at V and 9 bases at J, with 34 bases between. This CDR3 comprises 19 residues. CDR3 region: CASTPSNVVQGAGFRPQHF. CDR3 nucleotide sequence: TGTGCCAGCACCCCTTCGAACGTGGTACAGGGAGCAGGGTTTCGGCCCCAGCATTTT.

This clonotype has only a few counts. The J gene is TRBJ2-5, the V gene TRBV7-3; perhaps TRBD2 as D (6 bases). Germline CDR1 reads SGHTA; CDR2 reads FQGTGA. The ends were cut back, 4 bases at V and 6 bases at J, with 21 bases in the middle. The CDR3 is 16 residues long. The CDR3 DNA reads as TGTGCCAGCAGCTGGGCAGGAGGTGGGAGGATGAAGACCCAGTACTTC. It specifies CASSWAGGGRMKTQYF.

This sequence joins TRBV29-1 and TRBJ2-2; a possible D gene is TRBD2 (6 bases). V was cut by 0 bases and J by 5 bases, with 13 bases left in between. The CDR3 runs 15 residues. The germline V gene encodes CDR1 SQVTM and CDR2 ANQGSEA. CDR3 protein: CSVEEDRAGTGELFF. The CDR3 DNA reads TGCAGCGTTGAAGAAGACCGGGCGGGAACCGGGGAGCTGTTTTTT.

In its sample, this clonotype was seen a few times. The CDR3 sequence is CASSFDRTSGSPHNEQFF. DNA for the CDR3: TGTGCCAGCAGCTTTGATCGGACTAGCGGTTCCCCTCACAATGAGCAGTTCTTC. The rearrangement links TRBV7-8 to TRBJ2-1, with TRBD2 matching over 10 bases. The CDR3 contains 18 residues. The germline CDR1 and CDR2 sequences are SGHVS and FQNEAQ. The J segment lost 5 bases and the V segment lost 3 bases, leaving 13 bases of the junction unmatched.

This clonotype appeared a few times. V and J are TRBV7-9 and TRBJ1-1; 7 bases fit TRBD1. CDR1 SEHNR and CDR2 FQNEAQ come from the germline V gene (reference sequence). Losses at the gene ends were 5 bases for V and 1 base for J; bases not matched to a gene: 4. The CDR3 consists of 14 residues. The CDR3 nucleotides read TGTGCCAGCAGCCCCCACAGGGGGAACACTGAAGCTTTCTTT. Protein sequence: CASSPHRGNTEAFF.

This clonotype was detected a few times. The CDR3 region is CASSLGGLAGHYNEQFF. The DNA of the CDR3 is TGCGCCAGCAGCTTGGGAGGACTAGCGGGCCACTACAATGAGCAGTTCTTC. V usage is TRBV5-1 and J usage is TRBJ2-1, with 11 positions matching TRBD2. V lost 0 bases, J lost 3 bases, and 5 bases stayed unmatched. Germline CDR1 is SGHRS and CDR2 is YFSETQ. This CDR3 is 17 amino acids long.